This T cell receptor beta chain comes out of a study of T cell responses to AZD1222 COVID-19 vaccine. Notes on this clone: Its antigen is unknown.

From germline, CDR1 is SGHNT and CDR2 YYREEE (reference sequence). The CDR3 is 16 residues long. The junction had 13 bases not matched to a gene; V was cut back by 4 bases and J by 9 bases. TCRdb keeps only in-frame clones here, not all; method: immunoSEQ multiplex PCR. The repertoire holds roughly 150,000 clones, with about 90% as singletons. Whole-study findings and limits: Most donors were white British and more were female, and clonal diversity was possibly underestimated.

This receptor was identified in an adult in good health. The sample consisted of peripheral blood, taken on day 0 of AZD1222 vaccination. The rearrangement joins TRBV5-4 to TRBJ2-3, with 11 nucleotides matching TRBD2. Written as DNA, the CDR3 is TGTGCCAGCAGCGCCCCGACTAGCGGGACCCTAAGCACGCAGTATTTT. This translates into CASSAPTSGTLSTQYF.